The clone carrying this T cell receptor (beta chain) was seen repeatedly, ten times or more. What it binds is not known. Unsorted bulk tissue of roughly 18-32 mg yielded co-extracted RNA and DNA. This entry belongs to a study of tumor-infiltrating lymphocytes in primary liver carcinoma. Study as a whole: Roughly 3.5 to 7.13 million productive TCRbeta reads came from each sample, comparable across tissue types.

cDNA specific to TCR beta was made from about 550 ng of total RNA, with a constant-region primer employed for priming. Researchers made the TCR beta libraries by running three nested multiplex PCR rounds with slightly modified ARM-PCR. Researchers ran the first two PCR rounds for approximately 10 cycles each with TRBV1-TRBV30 forward primers and a C-beta reverse primer. TCRdb reprocessed the multiplex PCR reads via MiXCR and lists one record per CDR3 protein. Altogether about 64,000 distinct CDR3 sequences are present, 71% being singletons, with the ten largest covering roughly 40%. Regarding the study as a whole: Merely some 7-24% of top clones spanned all five tumor regions. Tumor-adjacent and tumor-blood pairs displayed less overlap than did pairs of tumor regions. Tumor top-250-clone fractions significantly exceeded those of blood (p = 0.039).

The CDR3 covers 14 residues. Germline loops: CDR1 ENHRY, CDR2 SYGVKD. The V end was cut by 4 bases, the J end by 2 bases, with 10 bases between. The TCR was taken from a man aged 40-55 years with primary liver carcinoma and hepatitis B virus infection. Material: liver tumor tissue from sampling region 4. Subset noted: tumor region T4, right-lateral pole. This sequence joins TRBV10-3 and TRBJ2-3; D not resolved. This CDR3 is CAISVTTYTDTQYF. CDR3 nucleotides: TGTGCCATCAGTGTAACGACCTACACAGATACGCAGTATTTT.